Listed below are T cell receptor beta chains from one sample, sequenced in a study of T cell changes during pregnancy in multiple sclerosis. Repertoires were generated with immunoSEQ multiplex PCR, while TCRdb's copy carries only in-frame clones and drops some. Of over 25,000 clones in the sample, around nine tenths were seen once. This specimen was CD4+ T cells from peripheral blood mononuclear cells, taken in the first trimester of pregnancy. The receptors were gathered from a female donor with multiple sclerosis, enrolled in a pregnancy study. Each CDR3 is given with its conserved first and last residue. D genes are given only for firm matches. For some rows the clone size is stated as once, few or many, or as a class when expanded; others skip it.

D gene	V gene	clone size	J gene	CDR3 protein	CDR3 DNA
TRBD2	TRBV19	-	TRBJ2-5	CASSRLAAGETQYF	TGTGCCAGTAGTCGACTAGCGGCAGGAGAGACCCAGTACTTC
-	TRBV19	-	TRBJ1-6	CASSRTNLNSPLHF	TGTGCCAGTAGTCGGACAAATCTTAATTCACCCCTCCACTTT
-	TRBV27	-	TRBJ2-7	CASSLSGTQGYEQYF	TGTGCCAGCAGTCTATCCGGGACACAGGGCTACGAGCAGTACTTC
TRBD1	TRBV5-8	-	TRBJ2-7	CASSYAGGSYEQYF	TGTGCCAGCAGCTACGCAGGGGGCTCCTACGAGCAGTACTTC
-	TRBV7-9	-	TRBJ1-1	CASSSLGGAFF	TGTGCCAGCAGCTCCCTCGGGGGAGCTTTCTTT
-	TRBV14	-	TRBJ2-6	CASSQSSGANVLTF	TGTGCCAGCAGCCAGAGCTCTGGGGCCAACGTCCTGACTTTC
-	TRBV9	-	TRBJ1-1	CASSENQGNTEAFF	TGTGCCAGCAGCGAAAATCAGGGGAACACTGAAGCTTTCTTT
-	TRBV19	-	TRBJ2-6	CASSIPHRANVLTF	TGTGCCAGTAGTATACCCCACAGGGCCAACGTCCTGACTTTC
-	TRBV20-1	-	TRBJ1-2	CSALRLYGYTF	TGCAGTGCTCTCAGACTCTATGGCTACACCTTC
TRBD1	TRBV10-3	once	TRBJ1-2	CAISPPGQGAGYTF	TGTGCCATCAGCCCCCCGGGACAGGGGGCGGGTTATACCTTC
-	TRBV7-2	-	TRBJ1-5	CASSSYRGQPQHF	TGTGCCAGCAGCTCCTACCGCGGTCAGCCCCAGCATTTT
TRBD1	TRBV11-2	-	TRBJ2-5	CASSSPSGTGKETQYF	TGTGCCAGCAGCTCCCCCTCCGGGACAGGGAAAGAGACCCAGTACTTC
-	TRBV7-2	-	TRBJ2-2	CASSYGLNTGELFF	TGTGCCAGCAGCTACGGACTTAACACCGGGGAGCTGTTTTTT
TRBD2	TRBV10-3	-	TRBJ2-7	CAIMAGGNEQYF	TGTGCCATCATGGCGGGGGGTAACGAGCAGTACTTC
-	TRBV5-1	-	TRBJ1-4	CASSSLGVGKEKLFF	TGCGCCAGCAGCTCACTCGGGGTAGGGAAGGAAAAACTGTTTTTT
-	TRBV30	-	TRBJ2-3	CAWDQGRSTDTQYF	TGTGCCTGGGATCAGGGGCGTAGCACAGATACGCAGTATTTT
-	TRBV7-2	-	TRBJ2-2	CASSSPGGVTGELFF	TGTGCCAGCAGCTCCCCGGGGGGCGTCACCGGGGAGCTGTTTTTT
TRBD1	TRBV2	-	TRBJ1-5	CASRGDRGPQHF	TGTGCCAGCAGGGGAGACAGGGGGCCCCAGCATTTT
TRBD2	TRBV30	few	TRBJ2-5	CACQVAGVETQYF	TGTGCCTGTCAGGTGGCGGGGGTAGAGACCCAGTACTTC
TRBD2	TRBV6-5	-	TRBJ2-5	CASSYRLAGSPETQYF	TGTGCCAGCAGTTACAGACTAGCGGGGAGCCCGGAGACCCAGTACTTC
-	TRBV19	-	TRBJ2-7	CASSIGRGAYYEQYF	TGTGCCAGTAGTATAGGGCGGGGCGCTTACTACGAGCAGTACTTC
TRBD2	TRBV9	-	TRBJ2-7	CASSPGLAGLGEQYF	TGTGCCAGCAGCCCGGGACTAGCGGGGTTAGGCGAGCAGTACTTC
-	TRBV4-3	-	TRBJ1-4	CASSHRRSATNEKLFF	TGCGCCAGCAGCCATCGGAGAAGCGCAACTAATGAAAAACTGTTTTTT
-	TRBV7-9	-	TRBJ2-3	CASSRPESGDTQYF	TGTGCCAGCAGCCGGCCGGAAAGCGGGGATACGCAGTATTTT
TRBD2	TRBV5-1	once	TRBJ2-5	CASSSRLAGGSQYF	TGCGCCAGCAGCTCACGACTAGCGGGGGGGTCCCAGTACTTC
-	TRBV18	once	TRBJ1-3	CASSQQGSSGNTIYF	TGTGCCAGCTCACAGCAGGGGAGCTCTGGAAACACCATATATTTT
-	TRBV7-2	-	TRBJ2-3	CASSFAYHTDTQYF	TGTGCCAGCAGCTTCGCCTACCACACAGATACGCAGTATTTT
-	TRBV5-1	few	TRBJ2-7	CASSLGGTDPGYEQYF	TGCGCCAGCAGCTTAGGTGGTACAGACCCAGGCTACGAGCAGTACTTC